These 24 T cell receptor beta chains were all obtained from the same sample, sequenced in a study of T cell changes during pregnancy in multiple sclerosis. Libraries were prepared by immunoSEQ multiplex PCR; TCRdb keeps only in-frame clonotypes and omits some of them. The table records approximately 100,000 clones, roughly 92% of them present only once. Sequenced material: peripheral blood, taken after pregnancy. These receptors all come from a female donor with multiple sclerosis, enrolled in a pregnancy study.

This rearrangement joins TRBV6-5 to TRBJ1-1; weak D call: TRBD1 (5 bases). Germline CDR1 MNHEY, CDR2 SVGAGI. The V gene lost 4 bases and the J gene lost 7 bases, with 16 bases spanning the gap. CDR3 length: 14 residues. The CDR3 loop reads CASSFSGLGNEAFF. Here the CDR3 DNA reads TGTGCCAGCAGTTTCTCGGGGCTTGGGAATGAAGCTTTCTTT.

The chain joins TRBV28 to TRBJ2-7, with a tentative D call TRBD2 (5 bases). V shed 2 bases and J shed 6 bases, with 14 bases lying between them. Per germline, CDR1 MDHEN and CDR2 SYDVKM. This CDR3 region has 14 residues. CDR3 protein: CASSLRWSGAEQYF. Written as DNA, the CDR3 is TGTGCCAGCAGTTTACGATGGAGCGGTGCCGAGCAGTACTTC.

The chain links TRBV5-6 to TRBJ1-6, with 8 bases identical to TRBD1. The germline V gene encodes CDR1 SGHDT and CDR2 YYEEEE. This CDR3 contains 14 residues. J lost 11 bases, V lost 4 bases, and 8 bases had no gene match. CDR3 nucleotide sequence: TGTGCCAGCAGCATGACAGGGGTGGTGACACCCCTCCACTTT. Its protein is CASSMTGVVTPLHF.

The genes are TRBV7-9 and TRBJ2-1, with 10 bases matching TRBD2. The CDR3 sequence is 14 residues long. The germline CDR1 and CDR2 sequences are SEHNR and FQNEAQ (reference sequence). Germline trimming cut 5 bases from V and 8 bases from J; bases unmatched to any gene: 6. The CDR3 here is CASSPGLANHEQFF. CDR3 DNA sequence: TGTGCCAGCAGCCCGGGACTAGCGAATCATGAGCAGTTCTTC. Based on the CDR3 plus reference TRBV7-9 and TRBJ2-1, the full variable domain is DTGVSQNPRHKITKRGQNVTFRCDPISEHNRLYWYRQTLGQGPEFLTYFQNEAQLEKSRLLSDRFSAERPKGSFSTLEIQRTEQGDSAMYLCASSPGLANHEQFFGPGTRLTVL.

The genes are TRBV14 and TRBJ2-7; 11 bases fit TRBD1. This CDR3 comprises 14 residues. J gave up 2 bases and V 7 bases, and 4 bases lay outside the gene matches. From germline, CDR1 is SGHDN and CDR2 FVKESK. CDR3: CASKGQGAAYEQYF. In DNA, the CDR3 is TGTGCCAGCAAAGGACAGGGGGCGGCCTACGAGCAGTACTTC.

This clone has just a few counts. In nucleotides, the CDR3 is TGTGCCAGCAGTGCCCGGAGGGAGTCCTATGGCTACACCTTC. Protein product: CASSARRESYGYTF. The rearrangement uses TRBV2 and TRBJ1-2; no clear D. Germline values: CDR1 SNHLY, CDR2 FYNNEI. This CDR3 contains 14 residues. Between the trimmed V and J ends, which lost 4 bases and 4 bases, there was a span of 13 bases.

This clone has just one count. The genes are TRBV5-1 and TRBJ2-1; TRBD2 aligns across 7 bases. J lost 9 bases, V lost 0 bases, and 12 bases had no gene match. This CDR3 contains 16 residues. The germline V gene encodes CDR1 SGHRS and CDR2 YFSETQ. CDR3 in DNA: TGCGCCAGCAGCTTGGAGACTAGCTTCCTTAATGGTGAGCAGTTCTTC. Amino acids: CASSLETSFLNGEQFF.

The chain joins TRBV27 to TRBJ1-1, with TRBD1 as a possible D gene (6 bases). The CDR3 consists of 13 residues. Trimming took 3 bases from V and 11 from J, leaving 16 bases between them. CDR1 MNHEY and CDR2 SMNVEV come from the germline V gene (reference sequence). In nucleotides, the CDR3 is TGTGCCAGCAGTTTGCTAGACAGGCGAAGGGCTTTCTTT. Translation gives CASSLLDRRRAFF.

This chain's CDR3 is CASSFRETQYF. CDR3 bases: TGTGCCAGCAGTTTCCGAGAGACCCAGTACTTC. The chain uses TRBV27 and TRBJ2-5, with D unresolved. Trimming took 3 bases from V and 4 from J, leaving 3 bases between them. CDR1 and CDR2 from the germline V gene are MNHEY and SMNVEV (reference sequence). The CDR3 runs 11 residues.

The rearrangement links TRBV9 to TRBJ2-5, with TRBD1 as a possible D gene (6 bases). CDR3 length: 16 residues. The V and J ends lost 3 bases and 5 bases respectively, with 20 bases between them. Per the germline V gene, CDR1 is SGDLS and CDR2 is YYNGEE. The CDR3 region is CASSEGNRGYGETQYF. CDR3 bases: TGTGCCAGCAGCGAGGGGAATAGGGGGTACGGTGAGACCCAGTACTTC.

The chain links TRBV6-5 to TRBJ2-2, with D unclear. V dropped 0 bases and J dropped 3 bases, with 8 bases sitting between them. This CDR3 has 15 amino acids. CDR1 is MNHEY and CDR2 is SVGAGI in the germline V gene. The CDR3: CASSYSGLDTGELFF. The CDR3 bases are TGTGCCAGCAGTTACTCGGGCCTGGACACCGGGGAGCTGTTTTTT.

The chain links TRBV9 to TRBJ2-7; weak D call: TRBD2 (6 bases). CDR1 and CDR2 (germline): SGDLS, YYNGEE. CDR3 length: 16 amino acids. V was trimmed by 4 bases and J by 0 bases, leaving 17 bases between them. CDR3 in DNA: TGTGCCAGCAGCACCCCGAGTGGAGGGGACTCCTACGAGCAGTACTTC. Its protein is CASSTPSGGDSYEQYF.

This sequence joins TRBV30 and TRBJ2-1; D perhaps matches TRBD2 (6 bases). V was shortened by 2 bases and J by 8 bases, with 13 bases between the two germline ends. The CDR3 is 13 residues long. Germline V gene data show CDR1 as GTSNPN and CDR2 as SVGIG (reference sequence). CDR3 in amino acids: CAWSQRLDDEQFF. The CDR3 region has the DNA TGTGCCTGGAGTCAAAGACTAGACGATGAGCAGTTCTTC.

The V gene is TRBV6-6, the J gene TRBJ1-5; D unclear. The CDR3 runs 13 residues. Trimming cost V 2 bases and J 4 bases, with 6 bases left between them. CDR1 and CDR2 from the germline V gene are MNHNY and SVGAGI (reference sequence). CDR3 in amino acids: CASSYGGNQPQHF. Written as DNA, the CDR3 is TGTGCCAGCAGTTACGGAGGGAATCAGCCCCAGCATTTT.

The CDR3 sequence: CASSMRGLQETQYF. The CDR3 coding sequence is TGTGCCAGTAGTATGCGGGGCCTCCAAGAGACCCAGTACTTC. The rearrangement uses TRBV19 and TRBJ2-5; maybe TRBD2 (6 bases). Germline V lookup: CDR1 LNHDA, CDR2 SQIVND (reference sequence). Trimming took 3 bases from V and 1 from J, leaving 9 bases between them. There are 14 residues in the CDR3.

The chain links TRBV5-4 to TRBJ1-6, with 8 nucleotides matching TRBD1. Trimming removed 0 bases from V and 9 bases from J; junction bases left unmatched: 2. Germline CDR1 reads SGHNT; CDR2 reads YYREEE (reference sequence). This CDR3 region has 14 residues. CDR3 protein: CASSLAGGSSPLHF. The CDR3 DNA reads TGTGCCAGCAGCTTGGCAGGGGGCTCTTCACCCCTCCACTTT.

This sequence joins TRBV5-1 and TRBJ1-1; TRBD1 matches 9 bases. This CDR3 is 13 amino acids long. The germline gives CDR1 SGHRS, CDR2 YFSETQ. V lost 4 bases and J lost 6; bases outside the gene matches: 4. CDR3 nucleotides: TGCGCCAGCAGCGGGACAGGGATAGCTGAAGCTTTCTTT. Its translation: CASSGTGIAEAFF.

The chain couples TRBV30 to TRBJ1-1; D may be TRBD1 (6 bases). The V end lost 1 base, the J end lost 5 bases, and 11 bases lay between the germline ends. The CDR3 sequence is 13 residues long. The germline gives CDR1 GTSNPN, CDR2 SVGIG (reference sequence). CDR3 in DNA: TGTGCCTGGAGTGACAGGGTGTTTACTGAAGCTTTCTTT. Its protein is CAWSDRVFTEAFF.

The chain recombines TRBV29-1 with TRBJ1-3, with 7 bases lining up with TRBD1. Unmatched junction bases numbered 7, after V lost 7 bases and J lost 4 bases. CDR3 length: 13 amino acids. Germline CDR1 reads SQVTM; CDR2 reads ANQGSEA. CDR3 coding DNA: TGCAGCGCCGACAGGGTAACGGGAAACACCATATATTTT. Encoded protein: CSADRVTGNTIYF.

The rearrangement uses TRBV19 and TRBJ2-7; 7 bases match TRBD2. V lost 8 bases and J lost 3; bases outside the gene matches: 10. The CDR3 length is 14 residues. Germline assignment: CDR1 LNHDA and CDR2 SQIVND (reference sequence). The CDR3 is CASGAAGGGYEQYF. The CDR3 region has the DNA TGTGCCAGTGGAGCGGCTGGCGGGGGCTACGAGCAGTACTTC.

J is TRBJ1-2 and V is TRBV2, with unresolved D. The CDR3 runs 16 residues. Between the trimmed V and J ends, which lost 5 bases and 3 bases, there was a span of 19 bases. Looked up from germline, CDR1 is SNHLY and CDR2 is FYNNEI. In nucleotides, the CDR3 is TGTGCCAGCAGTCTGGAGGCAGGTAGAAGCTACTATGGCTACACCTTC. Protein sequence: CASSLEAGRSYYGYTF.

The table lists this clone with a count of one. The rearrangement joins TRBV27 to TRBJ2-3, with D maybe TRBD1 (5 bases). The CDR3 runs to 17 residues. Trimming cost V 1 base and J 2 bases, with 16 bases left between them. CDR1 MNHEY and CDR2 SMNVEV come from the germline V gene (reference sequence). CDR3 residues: CASSLYWTPRATDTQYF. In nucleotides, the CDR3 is TGTGCCAGCAGTTTATACTGGACACCACGCGCCACAGATACGCAGTATTTT.

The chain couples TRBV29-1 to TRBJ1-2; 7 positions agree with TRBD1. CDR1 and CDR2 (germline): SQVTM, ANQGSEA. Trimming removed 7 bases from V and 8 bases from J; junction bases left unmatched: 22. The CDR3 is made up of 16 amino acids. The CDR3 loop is CSASEVAAGGFVGYTF. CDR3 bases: TGCAGCGCCTCTGAGGTAGCGGCAGGGGGGTTCGTGGGCTACACCTTC. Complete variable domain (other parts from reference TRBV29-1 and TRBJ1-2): SAVISQKPSRDICQRGTSLTIQCQVDSQVTMMFWYRQQPGQSLTLIATANQGSEATYESGFVIDKFPISRPNLTFSTLTVSNMSPEDSSIYLCSASEVAAGGFVGYTFGSGTRLTVV.

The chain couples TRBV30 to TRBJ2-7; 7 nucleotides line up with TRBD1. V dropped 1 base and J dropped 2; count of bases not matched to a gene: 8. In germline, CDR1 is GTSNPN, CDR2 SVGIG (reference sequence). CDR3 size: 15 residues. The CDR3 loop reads CAWSAGTAYTYEQYF. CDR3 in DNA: TGTGCCTGGAGTGCCGGGACAGCCTATACCTACGAGCAGTACTTC.